This T cell receptor beta chain was sequenced in a study of blood T cell repertoires in COVID-19. The overall study: T cells, B-cell-depleted T cells, or PBMCs provided the cDNA or gDNA that served as material.

The CDR3 spans 14 residues. Germline lookup yields CDR1 MGHRA and CDR2 YSYEKL. V was clipped by 2 bases and J by 4 bases, with 6 bases between them. Participant ages covered roughly 18 to 89 years across some 25 US areas. TCRdb's table, derived via immunoSEQ multiplex PCR, lists solely in-frame clones and lacks some. The table has approximately 220,000 clones, approximately 90% seen once; the top ten hold around 2.6%. The rearrangement links TRBV4-1 to TRBJ1-6; D perhaps matches TRBD1 (5 bases). Input material: PBMCs or T cells enriched from blood (not recorded which). The sequence was obtained from a woman aged 25 to 39 with acute COVID-19. The CDR3 sequence is CASSQQGYNSPLHF. The CDR3 nucleotides are TGCGCCAGCAGCCAACAGGGATATAATTCACCCCTCCACTTT.